Listed here are 25 T cell receptor beta chains from one sample, sequenced in a study of graft-versus-host responses after intestinal transplantation. The table came from immunoSEQ multiplex PCR; TCRdb's copy has only in-frame clones and leaves some out. The table lists under 45,000 clones, 85% to 95% of them singletons, with 3.6% in the top ten. This material consisted of PBMCs, taken less than 750 days after intestinal transplantation. The receptors come from a human patient who received an intestinal transplant, so some T cells may come from the graft donor.

The chain employs TRBV4-1 and TRBJ2-1, with D perhaps being TRBD1 or TRBD2 (6 bases each). CDR1 is MGHRA, CDR2 YSYEKL, per germline. V dropped 2 bases and J dropped 8 bases, with 25 bases sitting between them. This CDR3 region has 18 residues. CDR3 sequence: CASSQFAFSGGLGDEQFF. Written as DNA, the CDR3 is TGCGCCAGCAGCCAATTTGCGTTTTCTGGGGGGCTGGGGGATGAGCAGTTCTTC.

The V and J genes are TRBV5-3 and TRBJ2-2, with a possible D match to TRBD2 (6 bases). TRBV5-3 is an ORF, and what it does is uncertain. Trimming pared 9 bases from V and 4 bases from J, leaving 19 bases between. The CDR3 is 15 amino acids. The CDR3 DNA is TGTGCCACCTCCGGGCCCGGGGGATCCACCGGGGAGCTGTTTTTT. It codes for CATSGPGGSTGELFF.

The table lists this clone with a count of one. The chain has TRBV7-9 and TRBJ1-1; the match to TRBD1 covers 9 bases. The germline V gene has CDR1 SEHNR and CDR2 FQNEAQ (reference sequence). This CDR3 is 13 amino acids long. V trimming: 4 bases; J trimming: 10 bases; junction bases outside the gene matches: 7. This CDR3 reads CASSSPGQGRAFF. In nucleotides, the CDR3 is TGTGCCAGCAGCTCACCGGGACAGGGCCGAGCTTTCTTT.

The chain has TRBV28 and TRBJ2-3; no reliable D call. CDR1 and CDR2 from the germline V gene are MDHEN and SYDVKM. V lost 3 bases to trimming and J lost 1 base, with 5 bases between them. The CDR3 totals 13 residues. The CDR3 is CASSFLGTDTQYF. The DNA for the CDR3 is TGTGCCAGCAGTTTCTTGGGCACAGATACGCAGTATTTT.

CDR3 protein: CASRERAGTEAFF. For the CDR3, the DNA is TGCGCCAGCAGGGAGAGGGCTGGTACTGAAGCTTTCTTT. The V gene is TRBV10-1, the J gene TRBJ1-1, with D unresolved. V gave up 6 bases and J gave up 5 bases, with 13 bases separating them. Germline CDR1 and CDR2: WNHNN and SYGVQD (reference sequence). CDR3 length: 13 residues.

This chain joins TRBV5-1 and TRBJ2-7, with D maybe TRBD2 (7 bases). The CDR3 covers 14 residues. V lost 5 bases and J lost 0, with 12 bases in between. CDR1 and CDR2 (germline): SGHRS, YFSETQ. The CDR3: CASRGGGFSYEQYF. For the CDR3, the DNA is TGCGCCAGCAGGGGAGGGGGTTTCTCCTACGAGCAGTACTTC. The variable domain in full, completed from reference TRBV5-1 and TRBJ2-7, reads KAGVTQTPRYLIKTRGQQVTLSCSPISGHRSVSWYQQTPGQGLQFLFEYFSETQRNKGNFPGRFSGRQFSNSRSEMNVSTLELGDSALYLCASRGGGFSYEQYFGPGTRLTVT.

The V and J genes are TRBV9 and TRBJ2-1; 11 bases line up with TRBD2. The CDR3 has 17 residues. Germline values: CDR1 SGDLS, CDR2 YYNGEE. The V segment lost 1 base and the J segment 8 bases; nucleotides outside the gene matches: 11. Here the CDR3 DNA reads TGTGCCAGCAGCGTAAGCGGTAGCGGGGGGGCCTGGGATGAGCAGTTCTTC. Amino acids: CASSVSGSGGAWDEQFF.

V and J are TRBV5-1 and TRBJ2-1; 9 nucleotides align to TRBD2. V shed 5 bases, J shed 0 bases, and the junction held 3 bases outside the gene matches. The V gene's germline CDR1 is SGHRS and CDR2 YFSETQ. CDR3 size: 15 residues. The CDR3 nucleotides are TGCGCCAGCAGGGCGGGAGGGAGCTCCTACAATGAGCAGTTCTTC. This codes for CASRAGGSSYNEQFF.

This clone was seen only once. The J gene is TRBJ2-1, the V gene TRBV5-1, with D possibly being TRBD1 (6 bases). The germline CDR1 and CDR2 sequences are SGHRS and YFSETQ. The CDR3 is made up of 11 amino acids. Trimming pared 4 bases from V and 9 bases from J, leaving 8 bases between. The CDR3 nucleotides are TGCGCCAGCAGCGCGACAGGTGAGCAGTTCTTC. It translates to CASSATGEQFF.

The chain employs TRBV10-1 and TRBJ2-4; maybe TRBD1 (5 bases). CDR3 length: 15 amino acids. V lost 3 bases to trimming and J lost 2 bases, with 11 bases between them. Germline V CDR1 and CDR2: WNHNN, SYGVQD (reference sequence). The CDR3 region has the DNA TGCGCCAGCAGTGAAAGTAAGGGGTCCAAAAACATTCAGTACTTC. Translating it yields CASSESKGSKNIQYF.

V usage is TRBV7-6 and J usage is TRBJ2-3; the D gene is possibly TRBD2 (7 bases). The germline CDR1 and CDR2 sequences are SGHVS and FNYEAQ. V lost 3 bases and J 3 bases, leaving 16 bases between the germline ends. The CDR3 sequence is 16 residues long. CDR3 sequence (DNA): TGTGCCAGCAGCTTTCCCCGTAGGGGGGGGACAGATACGCAGTATTTT. Residues: CASSFPRRGGTDTQYF.

This chain uses TRBV6-6 with TRBJ2-3; possible D gene TRBD1, 6 bases. The CDR3 loop spans 14 amino acids. The V end was cut by 7 bases, the J end by 6 bases, with 17 bases between. Germline CDR1 MNHNY, CDR2 SVGAGI (reference sequence). The CDR3 nucleotides read TGTGCCAGCAACCACCTTGGGACAACCGATACGCAGTATTTT. This gives the protein CASNHLGTTDTQYF.

This chain uses TRBV12-5 with TRBJ2-7; D might be TRBD1 (5 bases). V was cut by 5 bases and J by 2 bases, with 7 bases left in between. This CDR3 is 12 amino acids long. The germline V gene has CDR1 LGHNT and CDR2 FRNRAP. The CDR3 sequence: CASGQGTYEQYF. In DNA form, the CDR3 reads TGTGCTAGTGGTCAGGGAACCTACGAGCAGTACTTC.

The V call is TRBV11-2, the J call TRBJ1-1; unclear D gene. The CDR3 has 13 amino acids. Trimming pared 5 bases from V and 5 bases from J, leaving 12 bases between. Germline-derived CDR1 and CDR2 are SGHAT and FQNNGV. The CDR3 loop is CASSITQDTEAFF. For the CDR3, the DNA is TGTGCCAGCAGCATAACCCAGGATACTGAAGCTTTCTTT.

The chain has TRBV5-4 and TRBJ2-7, with 8 bases fitting TRBD2. The CDR3 has 14 amino acids. Germline CDR1 reads SGHNT; CDR2 reads YYREEE (reference sequence). Trimming took 3 bases from V and 3 from J; bases not matched to a gene: 5. The CDR3: CASSSKRESYEQYF. The CDR3 DNA reads as TGTGCCAGCAGCTCTAAGCGGGAGAGCTACGAGCAGTACTTC.

The chain carries TRBV19 and TRBJ2-7; the match to TRBD1 covers 7 bases. V was clipped by 4 bases and J by 1 base; unmatched bases: 13. Looked up from germline, CDR1 is LNHDA and CDR2 is SQIVND (reference sequence). The CDR3 totals 17 residues. CDR3 bases: TGTGCCAGTAGTACCCTCGGCGGGTGGGACAGATCCTACGAGCAGTACTTC. It encodes CASSTLGGWDRSYEQYF.

The V and J genes are TRBV6-5 and TRBJ1-5; the D gene is possibly TRBD1 (5 bases). The CDR3 loop spans 15 amino acids. Between the trimmed V and J ends, which lost 5 bases and 2 bases, there was a span of 13 bases. CDR1 is MNHEY and CDR2 is SVGAGI in the germline V gene. Here the CDR3 reads CASSMQGNGNQPQHF. In nucleotides, the CDR3 is TGTGCCAGCAGTATGCAGGGAAACGGCAATCAGCCCCAGCATTTT.

V is TRBV7-9 and J is TRBJ1-2; tentatively, D is TRBD1 (6 bases). Trimming cost V 5 bases and J 5 bases, with 12 bases left between them. CDR3 length: 13 amino acids. CDR1 is SEHNR and CDR2 is FQNEAQ in the germline V gene (reference sequence). CDR3 coding DNA: TGTGCCAGCAGCGTAGGGGGGGCATATGGCTACACCTTC. Protein sequence: CASSVGGAYGYTF.

The V gene is TRBV19, the J gene TRBJ2-7, with TRBD1 as a possible D gene (5 bases). The CDR3 spans 13 residues. V was clipped by 3 bases and J by 6 bases, with 12 bases between them. CDR1 and CDR2 from the germline V gene are LNHDA and SQIVND (reference sequence). The CDR3 nucleotides read TGTGCCAGTAGTATGATGACAGCAGCCGAGCAGTACTTC. Its translation: CASSMMTAAEQYF.

The chain is built from TRBV18 and TRBJ1-2, with D unclear. The CDR3 has 14 residues. In germline, CDR1 is KGHSH, CDR2 LQKENI. Trimming pared 3 bases from V and 1 base from J, leaving 9 bases between. The CDR3 is CASSPRAVNYGYTF. As DNA, the CDR3 is TGTGCCAGCTCACCGCGGGCAGTTAACTATGGCTACACCTTC.

This sequence joins TRBV5-6 and TRBJ2-7, with 9 positions matching TRBD1. The V gene end was trimmed by 0 bases and the J gene end by 6 bases; junction bases not matched to a gene: 7. The CDR3 spans 15 residues. Per the germline V gene, CDR1 is SGHDT and CDR2 is YYEEEE. The CDR3: CASSLEPGQGREQYF. The CDR3 DNA follows: TGTGCCAGCAGCTTGGAGCCGGGACAGGGCCGCGAGCAGTACTTC.

On this clone itself: Other DNA sequences from this sample encode an identical CDR3 as well. The chain uses TRBV29-1 and TRBJ1-1; 7 nucleotides agree with TRBD1. The V and J ends lost 7 bases and 2 bases, in that order; junction bases with no gene match: 7. The CDR3 covers 13 residues. CDR1 is SQVTM and CDR2 is ANQGSEA in the germline V gene. The CDR3 is CSAGTGANTEAFF. The CDR3 bases are TGCAGCGCTGGTACAGGGGCTAACACTGAAGCTTTCTTT.

The V and J genes are TRBV11-3 and TRBJ2-1; 11 nucleotides match TRBD2. Germline V gene lookup returns CDR1 SGHNT and CDR2 YENEEA. V lost 3 bases to trimming and J lost 8 bases; unmatched junction nucleotides: 6. The CDR3 has 15 residues. CDR3 sequence reads: CASSFSGRGRDEQFF. In DNA form, the CDR3 reads TGTGCCAGCAGCTTTAGCGGGAGGGGTAGGGATGAGCAGTTCTTC.

V usage is TRBV18 and J usage is TRBJ1-3; the D gene is possibly TRBD1 (5 bases). Germline CDR1 and CDR2: KGHSH and LQKENI. V lost 2 bases to trimming and J lost 3 bases, with 8 bases between them. The CDR3 length is 14 residues. Written as DNA, the CDR3 is TGTGCCAGCTCACCAGGCAGGGATGGAAACACCATATATTTT. Translation: CASSPGRDGNTIYF.

This chain joins TRBV7-9 and TRBJ2-1; 8 bases fit TRBD1. The germline gives CDR1 SEHNR, CDR2 FQNEAQ (reference sequence). After removal of 5 bases from V and 9 bases from J, the junction contained 12 bases not matched to a gene. The CDR3 extends over 15 amino acids. The CDR3 nucleotides are TGTGCCAGCAGCCCTCGGGACAGGTCCCTCCTTGAGCAGTTCTTC. This encodes CASSPRDRSLLEQFF.